This TCR beta chain was found in a study of beta chain features in type 1 diabetes. Points from the study as a whole: Moderate but significant shortening of TCRB CDR3s was recorded in all four CD4+ subsets from Type 1 diabetes patients. Across patients, naive, central memory and Treg TCRB repertoires exhibited apparently greater similarity than was observed across healthy donors.

Reverse transcription of all isolated RNA meant that expressed TCRB transcripts were sequenced. It was found that naive, central memory and regulatory T cell samples averaged around 3.7 million reads. The table came from immunoSEQ multiplex PCR; TCRdb's copy has only in-frame clones and leaves some out. Here the sample spans about 360,000 clones, around 13% being singletons. Remarks on this clone: The antigen is unknown.

Sequencing was performed on naive CD4+ T cells from blood. The source of this sequence is a man between 18 and 35 years old in good health.

The DNA for the CDR3 is TGTGCCAGCACCAGGACAGGGGGTGAAGCTTTCTTT. This encodes CASTRTGGEAFF. The chain employs TRBV6-6 and TRBJ1-1; 10 bases map to TRBD1. The CDR3 is made up of 12 amino acids. V lost 7 bases to trimming and J lost 7 bases; unmatched junction nucleotides: 3. CDR1 and CDR2 from the germline V gene are MNHNY and SVGAGI (reference sequence).